The present entry profiles one T cell receptor beta chain with its context. Graves' hyperthyroidism without ophthalmopathy progression within 18 months was termed stable. Disease duration under 2 months; hyperthyroidism patients were aged 18 to 65. Uncontrolled infection, other autoimmune disease, pregnancy or lactation excluded patients. Amplified regions were TCR beta CDR3 sequences from RNA transcripts. The TCR CDR3 was amplified in a first-round RT-PCR using the HTBI primer set. TCRdb redid the calling of the multiplex PCR reads with MiXCR, one entry per CDR3 protein. Seen here are under 450,000 distinct CDR3 sequences, less than 20% observed once, and the top ten hold 7.7%. This sample is drawn from a study of T cells in Graves' hyperthyroidism and ophthalmopathy. The overall study: Pretreatment peripheral blood was obtained at initial diagnosis.

CDR3 length equals 14 residues. Germline assignment: CDR1 SGHAT and CDR2 FQNNGV. The V and J ends lost 2 bases and 4 bases respectively, with 11 bases between them. The source of this sequence is a young woman with Graves' hyperthyroidism. The material sequenced was blood. The chain recombines TRBV11-2 with TRBJ1-1; D not resolved. Here the CDR3 DNA reads TGTGCCAGCAGCTTATCCGGTCCATTCACTGAAGCTTTCTTT. Its protein product is CASSLSGPFTEAFF.